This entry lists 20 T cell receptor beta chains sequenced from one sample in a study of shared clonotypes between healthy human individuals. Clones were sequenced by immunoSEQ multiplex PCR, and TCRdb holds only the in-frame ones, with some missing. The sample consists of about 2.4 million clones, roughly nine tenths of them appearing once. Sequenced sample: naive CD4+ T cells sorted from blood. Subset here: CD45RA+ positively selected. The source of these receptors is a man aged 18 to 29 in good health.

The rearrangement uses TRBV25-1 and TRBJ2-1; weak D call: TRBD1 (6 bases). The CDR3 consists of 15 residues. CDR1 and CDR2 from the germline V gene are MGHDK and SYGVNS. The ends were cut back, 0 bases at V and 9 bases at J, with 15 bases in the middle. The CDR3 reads CASSEYLQVGGEQFF. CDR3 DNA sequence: TGTGCCAGCAGTGAATATCTCCAGGTAGGGGGTGAGCAGTTCTTC. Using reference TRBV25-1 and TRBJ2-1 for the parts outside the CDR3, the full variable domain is EADIYQTPRYLVIGTGKKITLECSQTMGHDKMYWYQQDPGMELHLIHYSYGVNSTEKGDLSSESTVSRIRTEHFPLTLESARPSHTSQYLCASSEYLQVGGEQFFGPGTRLTVL.

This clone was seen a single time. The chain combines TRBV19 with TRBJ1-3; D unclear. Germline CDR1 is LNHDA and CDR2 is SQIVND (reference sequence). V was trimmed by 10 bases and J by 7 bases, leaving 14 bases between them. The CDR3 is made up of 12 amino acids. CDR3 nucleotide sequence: TGTGCCACCAGCCTACTTCCCAACACCATATATTTT. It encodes CATSLLPNTIYF.

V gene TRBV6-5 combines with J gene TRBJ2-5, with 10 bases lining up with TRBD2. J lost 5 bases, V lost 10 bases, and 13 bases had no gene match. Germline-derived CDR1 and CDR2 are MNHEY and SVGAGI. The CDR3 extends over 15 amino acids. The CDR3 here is CATRRASGRGETQYF. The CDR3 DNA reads TGTGCCACTAGGCGGGCTAGCGGGAGAGGGGAGACCCAGTACTTC.

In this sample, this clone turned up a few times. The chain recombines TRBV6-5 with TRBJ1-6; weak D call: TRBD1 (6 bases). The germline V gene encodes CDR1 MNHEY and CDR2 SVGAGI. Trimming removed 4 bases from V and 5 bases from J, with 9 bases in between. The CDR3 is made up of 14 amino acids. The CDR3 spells CASSSRGNNSPLHF. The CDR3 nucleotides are TGTGCCAGCAGTTCCAGGGGCAATAATTCACCCCTCCACTTT.

CDR3 protein: CASSQDRGVGPNYGYTF. The CDR3, as DNA: TGCGCCAGCAGCCAAGATAGGGGGGTCGGCCCTAACTATGGCTACACCTTC. This chain connects TRBV4-3 to TRBJ1-2, with D perhaps matching TRBD1 (6 bases). Between the trimmed V and J ends, which lost 0 bases and 0 bases, there was a span of 14 bases. The CDR3 is 17 residues long. Germline CDR1 LGHNA, CDR2 YSLEER.

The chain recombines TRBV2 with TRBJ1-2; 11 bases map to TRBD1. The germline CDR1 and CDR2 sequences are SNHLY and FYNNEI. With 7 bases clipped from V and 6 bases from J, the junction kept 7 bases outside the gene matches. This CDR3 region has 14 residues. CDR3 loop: CASKEDRGRNGYTF. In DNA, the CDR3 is TGTGCCAGCAAGGAGGACAGGGGGCGGAATGGCTACACCTTC. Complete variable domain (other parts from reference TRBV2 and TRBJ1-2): EPEVTQTPSHQVTQMGQEVILRCVPISNHLYFYWYRQILGQKVEFLVSFYNNEISEKSEIFDDQFSVERPDGSNFTLKIRSTKLEDSAMYFCASKEDRGRNGYTFGSGTRLTVV.

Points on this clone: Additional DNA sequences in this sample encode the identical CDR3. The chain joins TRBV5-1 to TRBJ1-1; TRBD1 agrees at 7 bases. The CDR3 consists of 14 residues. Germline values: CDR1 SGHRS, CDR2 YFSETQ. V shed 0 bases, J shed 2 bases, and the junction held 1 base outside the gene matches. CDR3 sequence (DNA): TGCGCCAGCAGCTTGGAGGGGGCCAACACTGAAGCTTTCTTT. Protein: CASSLEGANTEAFF.

The CDR3 sequence is CASSVVAGAKNIQYF. In nucleotides, the CDR3 is TGTGCCAGCAGTGTAGTAGCGGGAGCCAAAAACATTCAGTACTTC. The chain combines TRBV6-1 with TRBJ2-4; 7 nucleotides match TRBD2. The CDR3 covers 15 residues. Per the germline V gene, CDR1 is MNHNS and CDR2 is SASEGT. J lost 0 bases, V lost 4 bases, and 3 bases had no gene match.

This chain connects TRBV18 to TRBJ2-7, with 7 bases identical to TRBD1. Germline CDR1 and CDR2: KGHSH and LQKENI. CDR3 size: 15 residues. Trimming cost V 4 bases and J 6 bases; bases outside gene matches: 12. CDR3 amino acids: CASSLKITGQFEQYF. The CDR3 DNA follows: TGTGCCAGCTCACTAAAAATAACGGGACAGTTCGAGCAGTACTTC.

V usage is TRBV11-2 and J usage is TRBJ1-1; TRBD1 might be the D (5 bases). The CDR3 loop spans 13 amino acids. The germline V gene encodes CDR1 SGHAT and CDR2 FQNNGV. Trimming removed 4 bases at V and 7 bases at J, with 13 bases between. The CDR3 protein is CASSSQGVGEAFF. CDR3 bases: TGTGCCAGCAGCTCGCAGGGTGTTGGTGAAGCTTTCTTT.

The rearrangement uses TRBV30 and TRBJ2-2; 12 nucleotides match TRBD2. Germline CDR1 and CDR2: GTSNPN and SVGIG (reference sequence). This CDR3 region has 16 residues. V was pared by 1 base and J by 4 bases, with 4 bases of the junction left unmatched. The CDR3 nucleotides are TGTGCCTGGAGTGCCGTGACTAGCGGGGGCACCGGGGAGCTGTTTTTT. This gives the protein CAWSAVTSGGTGELFF.

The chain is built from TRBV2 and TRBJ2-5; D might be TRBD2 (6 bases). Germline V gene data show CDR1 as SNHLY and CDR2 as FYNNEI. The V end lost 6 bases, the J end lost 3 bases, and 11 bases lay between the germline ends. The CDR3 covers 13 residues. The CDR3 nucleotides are TGTGCCAGCAGAAGGGACTGGGAAGAGACCCAGTACTTC. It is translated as CASRRDWEETQYF.

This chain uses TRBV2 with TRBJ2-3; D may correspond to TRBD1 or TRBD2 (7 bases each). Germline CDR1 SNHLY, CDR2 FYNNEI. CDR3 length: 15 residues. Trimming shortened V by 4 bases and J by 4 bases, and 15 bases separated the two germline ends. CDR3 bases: TGTGCCAGCAGTGCTCAGGGGGGGGTAGCAGATACGCAGTATTTT. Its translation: CASSAQGGVADTQYF.

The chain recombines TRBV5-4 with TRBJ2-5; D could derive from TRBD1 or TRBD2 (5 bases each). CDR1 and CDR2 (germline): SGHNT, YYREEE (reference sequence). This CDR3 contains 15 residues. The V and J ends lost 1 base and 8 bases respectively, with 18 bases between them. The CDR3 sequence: CASSLWGAGGRTQYF. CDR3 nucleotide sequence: TGTGCCAGCAGCTTGTGGGGTGCTGGGGGACGAACCCAGTACTTC.

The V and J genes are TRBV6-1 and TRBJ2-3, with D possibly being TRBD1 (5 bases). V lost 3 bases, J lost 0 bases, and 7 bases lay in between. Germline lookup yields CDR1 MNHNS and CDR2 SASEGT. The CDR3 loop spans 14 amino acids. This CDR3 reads CASSDGASTDTQYF. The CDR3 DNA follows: TGTGCCAGCAGTGATGGGGCTAGCACAGATACGCAGTATTTT.

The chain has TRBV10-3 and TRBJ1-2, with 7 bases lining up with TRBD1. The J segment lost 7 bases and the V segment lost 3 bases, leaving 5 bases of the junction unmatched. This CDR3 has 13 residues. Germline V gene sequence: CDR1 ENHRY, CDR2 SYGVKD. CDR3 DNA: TGTGCCATCAGTGACGACAGGGAAGGTGGCTACACCTTC. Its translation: CAISDDREGGYTF.

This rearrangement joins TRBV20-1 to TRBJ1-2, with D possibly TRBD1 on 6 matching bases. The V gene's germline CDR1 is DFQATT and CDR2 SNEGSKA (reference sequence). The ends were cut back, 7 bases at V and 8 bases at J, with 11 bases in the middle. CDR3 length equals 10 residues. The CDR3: CSVPTGGYTF. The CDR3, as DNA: TGCAGTGTTCCGACAGGCGGCTACACCTTC.

The CDR3 protein is CASSRPGLAVHEQYF. The CDR3 region has the DNA TGCGCCAGCAGCCGACCGGGACTAGCGGTCCACGAGCAGTACTTC. J is TRBJ2-7 and V is TRBV4-1, with 11 bases fitting TRBD2. Unmatched junction bases numbered 7, after V lost 4 bases and J lost 5 bases. Germline V lookup: CDR1 MGHRA, CDR2 YSYEKL. The CDR3 totals 15 residues.

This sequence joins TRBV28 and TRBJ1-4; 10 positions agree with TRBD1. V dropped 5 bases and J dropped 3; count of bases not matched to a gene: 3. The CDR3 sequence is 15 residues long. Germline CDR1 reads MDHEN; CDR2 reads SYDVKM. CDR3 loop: CASSVGQGANEKLFF. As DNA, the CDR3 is TGTGCCAGCAGTGTTGGACAGGGGGCTAATGAAAAACTGTTTTTT.

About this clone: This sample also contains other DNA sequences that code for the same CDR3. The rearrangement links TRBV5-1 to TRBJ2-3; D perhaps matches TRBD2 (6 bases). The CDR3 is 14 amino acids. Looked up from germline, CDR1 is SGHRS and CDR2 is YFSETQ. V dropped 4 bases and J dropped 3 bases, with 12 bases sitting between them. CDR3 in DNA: TGCGCCAGCAGCCCTCCTGGGGGGACAGATACGCAGTATTTT. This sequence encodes CASSPPGGTDTQYF.